The 20 T cell receptor beta chains below come from one sample, sequenced in a study of control samples from healthy donors and cancer patients. The data were produced by immunoSEQ multiplex PCR, yet TCRdb's version contains in-frame clones alone and is incomplete. This sample carries 200,000 to 250,000 clones, 85% to 95% of them seen once, and the ten largest clones take 1.5%. The material sequenced was blood. These receptors were collected from a man aged 50 or older in good health.

The chain joins TRBV6-2 or TRBV6-3 to TRBJ1-5, with a tentative D call TRBD1 (5 bases). The CDR3 has 15 amino acids. V dropped 3 bases and J dropped 4 bases, with 13 bases sitting between them. Germline CDR1 and CDR2: MNHEY and SVGEGT. The CDR3 loop is CASSYRRDGNQPQHF. For the CDR3, the DNA is TGTGCCAGCAGTTATCGCCGGGACGGGAATCAGCCCCAGCATTTT.

For this clone: The identical CDR3 is also encoded by other nucleotide sequences in the sample. The genes are TRBV28 and TRBJ1-2, with 7 bases that match TRBD1. This CDR3 region has 13 residues. Germline V lookup: CDR1 MDHEN, CDR2 SYDVKM. Trimming took 7 bases from V and 4 from J; bases not matched to a gene: 6. The CDR3 loop is CASTLGQSYGYTF. CDR3 nucleotides: TGTGCCAGCACCCTGGGACAGTCCTATGGCTACACCTTC.

The chain joins TRBV10-2 to TRBJ1-6; 11 bases line up with TRBD1. This CDR3 region has 13 residues. V shed 6 bases and J 9 bases; nucleotides not matched to a gene: 1. The germline CDR1 and CDR2 sequences are WSHSY and SAAADI. The CDR3 sequence: CASRGTGGSPLHF. The CDR3 coding sequence is TGCGCCAGCAGGGGGACAGGGGGTTCACCCCTCCACTTT.

The V gene is TRBV19, the J gene TRBJ2-5; TRBD2 might be the D (6 bases). V was pared by 5 bases and J by 2 bases, with 15 bases between. This CDR3 region has 15 residues. Germline CDR1 and CDR2: LNHDA and SQIVND (reference sequence). CDR3 protein: CASSAGRHGQETQYF. The DNA for the CDR3 is TGTGCCAGTAGTGCGGGACGACACGGACAAGAGACCCAGTACTTC.

The rearrangement joins TRBV5-8 to TRBJ2-2, with TRBD2 matching 8 bases. This CDR3 comprises 14 residues. Germline assignment: CDR1 SGHTS and CDR2 YDEGEE. The J segment lost 6 bases and the V segment lost 3 bases, leaving 4 bases of the junction unmatched. For the CDR3, the DNA is TGTGCCAGCAGCTATGCGGGGGGCCCCGGGGAGCTGTTTTTT. The encoded protein is CASSYAGGPGELFF.

The V call is TRBV4-2, the J call TRBJ2-6; the match to TRBD1 covers 7 bases. CDR1 is LGHNA, CDR2 YNFKEQ, per germline. The length of the CDR3 is 17 residues. V trimming: 10 bases; J trimming: 0 bases; junction bases outside the gene matches: 12. In DNA form, the CDR3 reads TGTGCCACCTCTGACCGGGACAGCCCCTCTGGGGCCAACGTCCTGACTTTC. Amino acids: CATSDRDSPSGANVLTF.

This CDR3 reads CASSPLRDKSSYEQYF. CDR3 nucleotide sequence: TGTGCCAGCTCACCGCTCCGGGACAAGAGCTCCTACGAGCAGTACTTC. The chain employs TRBV18 and TRBJ2-7; weak D call: TRBD1 (6 bases). The CDR3 length is 16 residues. V lost 3 bases and J 0 bases, leaving 15 bases between the germline ends. Germline values: CDR1 KGHSH, CDR2 LQKENI.

This clone was recorded a few times. The J gene is TRBJ1-1, the V gene TRBV30; TRBD1 is a possible D gene (5 bases). The CDR3 has 12 amino acids. Germline lookup yields CDR1 GTSNPN and CDR2 SVGIG (reference sequence). V lost 5 bases, J lost 1 base, and 8 bases lay in between. CDR3 residues: CAWADRNTEAFF. The CDR3 DNA is TGTGCCTGGGCAGACAGGAACACTGAAGCTTTCTTT.

For the CDR3, the DNA is TGCGCCAGCAGCCAAGGCGTCTATCAGCCCCAGCATTTT. Translation: CASSQGVYQPQHF. V gene TRBV4-1 combines with J gene TRBJ1-5; D uncertain. CDR3 length: 13 amino acids. The V gene lost 1 base and the J gene lost 5 bases, with 6 bases spanning the gap. CDR1 and CDR2 (germline): MGHRA, YSYEKL.

The rearrangement joins TRBV30 to TRBJ2-2, with D hard to call. The V gene lost 2 bases and the J gene lost 7 bases, with 5 bases spanning the gap. Germline V gene data show CDR1 as GTSNPN and CDR2 as SVGIG (reference sequence). The CDR3 covers 11 residues. The CDR3, as DNA: TGTGCCTGGAGTCAAGGCGGGGAGCTGTTTTTT. Its translation: CAWSQGGELFF.

The rearrangement joins TRBV5-4 to TRBJ2-5, with TRBD2 matching over 8 bases. V lost 4 bases, J lost 1 base, and 3 bases stayed unmatched. The CDR3 runs to 14 residues. CDR1 SGHNT and CDR2 YYREEE come from the germline V gene (reference sequence). In DNA form, the CDR3 reads TGTGCCAGCAGCCTTAGCGGGGTCCAAGAGACCCAGTACTTC. Amino acid sequence: CASSLSGVQETQYF.

The chain combines TRBV3-1 (or the pseudogene TRBV3-2) with TRBJ2-1; D unclear. V was pared by 2 bases and J by 5 bases, with 10 bases between. The germline V gene encodes CDR1 LGHDT and CDR2 YNNKEL (reference sequence). The CDR3 contains 14 residues. DNA for the CDR3: TGTGCCAGCAGCCAACGAGATGTCCACAATGAGCAGTTCTTC. Protein: CASSQRDVHNEQFF.

This chain uses TRBV7-2 with TRBJ1-2; the D gene is possibly TRBD1 (5 bases). This CDR3 comprises 14 residues. Trimming took off 0 bases at V and 6 bases at J, with 11 bases between the two ends. CDR1 is SGHTA, CDR2 FQGNSA, per germline. CDR3 sequence (DNA): TGTGCCAGCAGCTTAGCTATGTTGGGACATGGCTACACCTTC. This gives the protein CASSLAMLGHGYTF.

In this sample, this clone turned up once. V and J are TRBV28 and TRBJ1-5; maybe TRBD1 (6 bases). In germline, CDR1 is MDHEN, CDR2 SYDVKM. V was trimmed by 6 bases and J by 8 bases, leaving 20 bases between them. The CDR3 consists of 15 residues. The CDR3 DNA reads TGTGCCAGCAGCACTAGGTGGGCAGGGGAGGAGCCCCAGCATTTT. This gives the protein CASSTRWAGEEPQHF.

This clone was recorded only once. The V and J genes are TRBV9 and TRBJ2-2; TRBD2 aligns across 7 bases. Trimming took 3 bases from V and 0 from J; bases not matched to a gene: 14. In germline, CDR1 is SGDLS, CDR2 YYNGEE. This CDR3 comprises 19 residues. CDR3 residues: CASSARVNSGPTNTGELFF. The CDR3 DNA reads TGTGCCAGCAGCGCCCGGGTGAATAGCGGGCCAACGAACACCGGGGAGCTGTTTTTT.

The rearrangement links TRBV27 to TRBJ1-6; D remains ambiguous. V gave up 5 bases and J gave up 3 bases, with 14 bases separating them. Germline lookup yields CDR1 MNHEY and CDR2 SMNVEV (reference sequence). There are 16 residues in the CDR3. For the CDR3, the DNA is TGTGCCAGCAGTCTCCGGGCAGGCCTCTATAATTCACCCCTCCACTTT. The encoded protein is CASSLRAGLYNSPLHF.

This clone was picked up a small number of times. J is TRBJ1-5 and V is TRBV28; 7 bases align to TRBD1. Germline V gives CDR1 MDHEN, CDR2 SYDVKM. This CDR3 is 15 amino acids long. V gave up 6 bases and J gave up 6 bases; unmatched junction bases: 11. CDR3 region: CASSQSGGPSQPQHF. DNA for the CDR3: TGTGCCAGCAGCCAATCAGGGGGACCAAGTCAGCCCCAGCATTTT. Combining the CDR3 with reference TRBV28 and TRBJ1-5 gives the whole variable domain DVKVTQSSRYLVKRTGEKVFLECVQDMDHENMFWYRQDPGLGLRLIYFSYDVKMKEKGDIPEGYSVSREKKERFSLILESASTNQTSMYLCASSQSGGPSQPQHFGDGTRLSIL.

The rearrangement links TRBV3-1 (or the pseudogene TRBV3-2) to TRBJ1-3, with no clear D. The germline CDR1 and CDR2 sequences are LGHDT and YNNKEL (reference sequence). The ends were cut back, 6 bases at V and 4 bases at J, with 10 bases in the middle. This CDR3 has 13 residues. The chain's CDR3 is CASRESAGNTIYF. The CDR3 bases are TGTGCCAGCAGGGAAAGCGCCGGAAACACCATATATTTT.

The CDR3 protein is CAISAKGGDTEAFF. CDR3 nucleotide sequence: TGTGCCATCAGTGCGAAGGGGGGGGACACTGAAGCTTTCTTT. This chain joins TRBV10-3 and TRBJ1-1, with D tentatively TRBD1 (6 bases). V was clipped by 4 bases and J by 3 bases, with 12 bases between them. The CDR3 has 14 amino acids. Looked up from germline, CDR1 is ENHRY and CDR2 is SYGVKD.

Worth noting for this clone: Other nucleotide sequences from this sample produce the same CDR3. The V and J genes are TRBV7-2 and TRBJ1-3, with D perhaps TRBD1 (5 bases). The germline V gene has CDR1 SGHTA and CDR2 FQGNSA. Trimming stripped 5 bases from V and 3 bases from J, with 8 bases between. This CDR3 is built from 13 residues. CDR3 in amino acids: CASSPGGGNTIYF. Written as DNA, the CDR3 is TGTGCCAGCAGCCCGGGGGGTGGAAACACCATATATTTT.